A single sample is the source of the 30 T cell receptor beta chains below, sequenced in a study of T cells after yellow fever vaccination. TCRdb re-called the 5' RACE reads with MiXCR, one entry per CDR3 protein. The table includes a few hundred thousand distinct CDR3 sequences, 7.5% to 9.5% detected once. The sample in question was CD4+ T cells sorted from PBMCs, obtained 5 days after the yellow fever booster vaccination. These TCRs come from a man in his late teens or twenties who received the YFV17D yellow fever vaccine.

V gene TRBV5-4 combines with J gene TRBJ1-2; 7 positions agree with TRBD1. Germline values: CDR1 SGHNT, CDR2 YYREEE (reference sequence). CDR3 length: 15 residues. Trimming cost V 2 bases and J 4 bases; bases outside gene matches: 8. The CDR3 spells CASSLQKTGSYGYTF. Written as DNA, the CDR3 is TGTGCCAGCAGCTTACAGAAGACAGGGAGCTATGGCTACACCTTC.

The chain recombines TRBV7-3 with TRBJ2-1, with unresolved D. In germline, CDR1 is SGHTA, CDR2 FQGTGA. The CDR3 is 13 amino acids. V lost 3 bases and J 7 bases, leaving 10 bases between the germline ends. The CDR3 bases are TGTGCCAGCAGCTTGGAGTCTGGGAATGAGCAGTTCTTC. Its protein is CASSLESGNEQFF.

J is TRBJ1-1 and V is TRBV4-2, with a possible D match to TRBD1 (5 bases). Between the trimmed V and J ends, which lost 0 bases and 10 bases, there was a span of 12 bases. The CDR3 covers 13 residues. From germline, CDR1 is LGHNA and CDR2 YNFKEQ. The CDR3 DNA is TGTGCCAGCAGCCAAGAACAGACAGTACGAGCTTTCTTT. This translates into CASSQEQTVRAFF.

This chain uses TRBV10-3 with TRBJ1-1; tentatively, D is TRBD1 (6 bases). Trimming took off 0 bases at V and 0 bases at J, with 14 bases between the two ends. From germline, CDR1 is ENHRY and CDR2 SYGVKD. The CDR3 runs to 17 residues. The CDR3 region has the DNA TGTGCCATCAGTGAGTCTAGGGGGATCCGAATGAACACTGAAGCTTTCTTT. Translated: CAISESRGIRMNTEAFF.

In this sample, this clonotype turned up a few times. The V gene is TRBV18, the J gene TRBJ1-5; the D gene is possibly TRBD1 (5 bases). CDR3 length equals 14 residues. CDR1 KGHSH and CDR2 LQKENI come from the germline V gene. V lost 0 bases to trimming and J lost 2 bases, with 5 bases between them. DNA of the CDR3: TGTGCCAGCTCACCACCACAGGGCAATCAGCCCCAGCATTTT. Amino acids: CASSPPQGNQPQHF.

This clonotype was detected ten times or more. The V gene is TRBV3-1, the J gene TRBJ1-1; perhaps TRBD1 as D (6 bases). V was cut by 0 bases and J by 3 bases, with 11 bases left in between. This CDR3 is 15 amino acids long. Germline assignment: CDR1 LGHDT and CDR2 YNNKEL (reference sequence). CDR3 sequence (DNA): TGTGCCAGCAGCCAAGATTTAAAGGGGGACACTGAAGCTTTCTTT. Translating gives CASSQDLKGDTEAFF. Drawing the rest from reference TRBV3-1 and TRBJ1-1, the complete variable domain is DTAVSQTPKYLVTQMGNDKSIKCEQNLGHDTMYWYKQDSKKFLKIMFSYNNKELIINETVPNRFSPKSPDKAHLNLHINSLELGDSAVYFCASSQDLKGDTEAFFGQGTRLTVV.

The sample holds a few counts of this clonotype. The J gene is TRBJ1-5, the V gene TRBV12-3 or TRBV12-4, with unresolved D. This CDR3 contains 13 residues. The ends were cut back, 4 bases at V and 6 bases at J, with 10 bases in the middle. The CDR3 DNA reads TGTGCCAGCAGTTGGCAGGTTGGTCAGCCCCAGCATTTT. Encoded protein: CASSWQVGQPQHF.

In its sample, this clonotype was seen a few times. V and J are TRBV6-2 or TRBV6-3 and TRBJ2-1, with 13 nucleotides matching TRBD2. This CDR3 has 12 residues. The V segment lost 4 bases and the J segment 15 bases; nucleotides outside the gene matches: 3. Germline CDR1 MNHEY, CDR2 SVGEGT. The CDR3 nucleotides are TGTGCCAGCAGTTTACTAGCGGGGGGGCGGTTCTTC. Translation gives CASSLLAGGRFF.

J is TRBJ1-6 and V is TRBV4-3, with TRBD1 as a possible D gene (5 bases). CDR1 and CDR2 (germline): LGHNA, YSLEER. There are 18 residues in the CDR3. V shed 4 bases and J shed 4 bases, with 20 bases lying between them. The CDR3 loop reads CASSPDGGPQKYNSPLHF. The CDR3 DNA is TGCGCCAGCAGCCCCGACGGGGGACCCCAGAAGTATAATTCACCCCTCCACTTT.

The chain recombines TRBV7-2 with TRBJ2-7, with 7 bases lining up with TRBD2. Germline V gene sequence: CDR1 SGHTA, CDR2 FQGNSA. The length of the CDR3 is 13 residues. The ends lost 5 bases at V and 2 bases at J; junction bases unmatched: 3. The CDR3 sequence: CASSPGGAYEQYV. The CDR3, as DNA: TGTGCCAGCAGCCCTGGGGGGGCCTACGAGCAGTACGTC.

This clonotype was found many times. The CDR3 region is CASSQGGSPLHF. DNA for the CDR3: TGTGCCAGCAGCCAGGGGGGTTCACCCCTCCACTTT. This sequence joins TRBV9 and TRBJ1-6; 7 bases are shared with TRBD1. Germline loops: CDR1 SGDLS, CDR2 YYNGEE. Trimming at V came to 4 bases and at J to 9 bases, leaving 1 base not matched to a gene. There are 12 residues in the CDR3.

This clonotype has more than one count but fewer than ten. This may arise from a read error, as a much more abundant clone is one base away. The V and J genes are TRBV14 and TRBJ2-7; D is unresolved. The CDR3 has 12 amino acids. The germline V gene encodes CDR1 SGHDN and CDR2 FVKESK. Trimming took off 3 bases at V and 0 bases at J, with 3 bases between the two ends. The DNA of the CDR3 is TGTGCCAGCAGCCATAGCTCCTACGAGCAGTACGTC. Its translation: CASSHSSYEQYV.

This rearrangement joins TRBV4-3 to TRBJ1-1; 7 bases line up with TRBD1. From germline, CDR1 is LGHNA and CDR2 YSLEER. This CDR3 has 15 amino acids. Germline trimming cut 0 bases from V and 2 bases from J; bases unmatched to any gene: 3. This chain's CDR3 is CASSQEGTDNTEAFF. CDR3 coding DNA: TGCGCCAGCAGCCAAGAGGGGACAGATAACACTGAAGCTTTCTTT.

This clonotype occurred a few times. The chain couples TRBV20-1 to TRBJ1-4; 7 bases are shared with TRBD1. The V gene end was trimmed by 6 bases and the J gene end by 4 bases; junction bases not matched to a gene: 8. In germline, CDR1 is DFQATT, CDR2 SNEGSKA (reference sequence). The CDR3 extends over 14 amino acids. CDR3 DNA sequence: TGCAGTGCCCCCAGGGGGGCTGTTAATGAAAAACTGTTTTTT. Translated, it gives CSAPRGAVNEKLFF.

Only a few counts were recorded for this clonotype. The chain has TRBV18 and TRBJ2-1, with D perhaps matching TRBD2 (6 bases). Per the germline V gene, CDR1 is KGHSH and CDR2 is LQKENI. The CDR3 runs 16 residues. Between the trimmed V and J ends, which lost 0 bases and 0 bases, there was a span of 9 bases. CDR3 amino acids: CASSPPVGSSYNEQFF. The CDR3 DNA sequence: TGTGCCAGCTCACCACCCGTCGGGAGCTCCTACAATGAGCAGTTCTTC. The full variable domain, completed using reference TRBV18 and TRBJ2-1, is NAGVMQNPRHLVRRRGQEARLRCSPMKGHSHVYWYRQLPEEGLKFMVYLQKENIIDESGMPKERFSAEFPKEGPSILRIQQVVRGDSAAYFCASSPPVGSSYNEQFFGPGTRLTVL.

The chain is built from TRBV6-5 and TRBJ2-5; tentative D call: TRBD2 (7 bases). V was pared by 0 bases and J by 4 bases, with 12 bases between. CDR1 MNHEY and CDR2 SVGAGI come from the germline V gene. CDR3 size: 15 residues. The CDR3 sequence is CASSYSPGGVETQYF. For the CDR3, the DNA is TGTGCCAGCAGTTACTCGCCGGGGGGCGTAGAGACCCAGTACTTC.

The V call is TRBV20-1, the J call TRBJ1-5; a possible D gene is TRBD1 (5 bases). In germline, CDR1 is DFQATT, CDR2 SNEGSKA (reference sequence). The CDR3 runs to 14 residues. Trimming stripped 6 bases from V and 2 bases from J, with 14 bases between. This CDR3 reads CSARRGVGNQPQHF. CDR3 sequence (DNA): TGCAGTGCCAGAAGGGGCGTAGGCAATCAGCCCCAGCATTTT.

This clonotype occurred many times. The chain joins TRBV29-1 to TRBJ1-2; D not certain. The CDR3 totals 15 residues. V dropped 0 bases and J dropped 2 bases, with 13 bases sitting between them. The germline V gene encodes CDR1 SQVTM and CDR2 ANQGSEA. CDR3 in amino acids: CSVEDLPGSNYGYTF. The CDR3 nucleotides are TGCAGCGTTGAAGATCTTCCGGGGTCCAACTATGGCTACACCTTC.

The chain couples TRBV12-3 or TRBV12-4 to TRBJ1-2; D uncertain. Trimming took 5 bases from V and 8 from J, leaving 18 bases between them. The CDR3 contains 14 residues. The CDR3 nucleotides are TGTGCCAGCAGTCCCGGAGGGTACTCGGAAGGCTACACCTTC. Protein: CASSPGGYSEGYTF.

The V and J genes are TRBV6-6 and TRBJ2-7; 9 nucleotides match TRBD1. The germline gives CDR1 MNHNY, CDR2 SVGAGI (reference sequence). This CDR3 comprises 14 residues. Losses at the gene ends were 5 bases for V and 5 bases for J; bases not matched to a gene: 7. The CDR3 is CASSGDRDFDEQYF. CDR3 nucleotide sequence: TGTGCCAGCAGTGGGGACAGGGATTTCGACGAGCAGTACTTC.

This chain uses TRBV5-1 with TRBJ1-1; TRBD1 might be the D (5 bases). The V gene lost 6 bases and the J gene lost 0 bases, with 12 bases spanning the gap. The CDR3 is made up of 14 amino acids. CDR1 and CDR2 (germline): SGHRS, YFSETQ. The DNA for the CDR3 is TGCGCCAGCAACTGGGACGGCCTGAACACTGAAGCTTTCTTT. Protein sequence: CASNWDGLNTEAFF.

This clonotype was seen many times. The CDR3 reads CASSLGSYGYTF. CDR3 nucleotide sequence: TGTGCCAGCAGTTTAGGCAGCTATGGCTACACCTTC. The genes are TRBV28 and TRBJ1-2; D is unclear. The V gene lost 2 bases and the J gene lost 4 bases, with 5 bases spanning the gap. CDR3 length equals 12 residues. Germline V gives CDR1 MDHEN, CDR2 SYDVKM.

This chain joins TRBV6-6 and TRBJ1-5; 9 bases agree with TRBD1. The junction had 7 bases not matched to a gene; V was cut back by 6 bases and J by 1 base. Germline V gene data show CDR1 as MNHNY and CDR2 as SVGAGI (reference sequence). There are 16 residues in the CDR3. Written as DNA, the CDR3 is TGTGCCAGCAGCAGGGACAGGGAGGGGAGCAATCAGCCCCAGCATTTT. Amino acid sequence: CASSRDREGSNQPQHF.

This clonotype was seen just once. V and J are TRBV5-1 and TRBJ1-6, with 7 bases that match TRBD1. The CDR3 covers 15 residues. In germline, CDR1 is SGHRS, CDR2 YFSETQ. V dropped 1 base and J dropped 8; count of bases not matched to a gene: 6. The CDR3 spells CASSLSQGGDSPLHF. The DNA for the CDR3 is TGCGCCAGCAGCTTGAGTCAAGGGGGCGATTCACCCCTCCACTTT.

This clonotype was seen more than once but under ten times. The chain carries TRBV19 and TRBJ2-2; D unresolved. The ends were cut back, 5 bases at V and 8 bases at J, with 9 bases in the middle. The germline CDR1 and CDR2 sequences are LNHDA and SQIVND (reference sequence). There are 12 residues in the CDR3. CDR3 in amino acids: CASSQWGGELFF. The CDR3 DNA follows: TGTGCCAGTAGTCAGTGGGGAGGGGAGCTGTTTTTT.

The rearrangement links TRBV5-1 to TRBJ2-5; D is uncertain. Trimming took 3 bases from V and 4 from J, leaving 10 bases between them. The germline CDR1 and CDR2 sequences are SGHRS and YFSETQ. This CDR3 is 13 amino acids long. The CDR3 here is CASSSWFGETQYF. CDR3 bases: TGCGCCAGCAGCTCCTGGTTTGGAGAGACCCAGTACTTC.

DNA for the CDR3: TGTGCCAGCAGTTATAGGGTGGGCTTTCGGGGGCAGTTCTTC. This sequence encodes CASSYRVGFRGQFF. V gene TRBV6-2 or TRBV6-3 combines with J gene TRBJ2-1; D perhaps matches TRBD2 (5 bases). V was trimmed by 3 bases and J by 12 bases, leaving 18 bases between them. Germline lookup yields CDR1 MNHEY and CDR2 SVGEGT. The CDR3 spans 14 residues.

This clonotype was counted a few times. The CDR3 here is CASGKRQGNEQFF. CDR3 nucleotide sequence: TGTGCCAGCGGGAAAAGACAGGGCAATGAGCAGTTCTTC. This chain connects TRBV12-3 or TRBV12-4 to TRBJ2-1, with 7 bases identical to TRBD1. The CDR3 totals 13 residues. With 8 bases clipped from V and 6 bases from J, the junction kept 7 bases outside the gene matches.

CDR3 in amino acids: CASSPVRPSNTEAFF. CDR3 bases: TGTGCCAGCAGCCCGGTCCGGCCATCTAACACTGAAGCTTTCTTT. J is TRBJ1-1 and V is TRBV5-4; D not certain. The CDR3 sequence is 15 residues long. V shed 4 bases and J shed 2 bases, with 15 bases lying between them. CDR1 is SGHNT, CDR2 YYREEE, per germline (reference sequence).

The chain recombines TRBV29-1 with TRBJ2-7; D is possibly TRBD2 (5 bases). Trimming shortened V by 4 bases and J by 5 bases, and 12 bases separated the two germline ends. From germline, CDR1 is SQVTM and CDR2 ANQGSEA. The CDR3 sequence is 12 residues long. The CDR3 region has the DNA TGCAGCGTTGGGTCCGGGGTGGACGAGCAGTACTTC. Translation gives CSVGSGVDEQYF.